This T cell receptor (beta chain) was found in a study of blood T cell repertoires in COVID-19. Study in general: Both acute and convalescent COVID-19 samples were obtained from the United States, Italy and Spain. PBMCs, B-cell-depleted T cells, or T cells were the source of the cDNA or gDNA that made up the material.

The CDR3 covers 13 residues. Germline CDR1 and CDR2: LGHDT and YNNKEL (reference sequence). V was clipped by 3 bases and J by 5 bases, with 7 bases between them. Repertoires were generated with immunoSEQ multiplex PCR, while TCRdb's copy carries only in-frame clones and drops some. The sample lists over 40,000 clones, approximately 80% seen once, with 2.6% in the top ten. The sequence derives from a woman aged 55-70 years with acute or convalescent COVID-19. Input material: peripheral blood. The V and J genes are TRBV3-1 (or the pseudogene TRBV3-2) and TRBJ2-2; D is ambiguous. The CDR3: CASSQVRTGELFF. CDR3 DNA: TGTGCCAGCAGCCAGGTGCGGACCGGGGAGCTGTTTTTT.